This entry lists 23 T cell receptor beta chains sequenced from one sample in a study of monozygotic twins with inflammatory bowel disease. After re-calling the 5' RACE reads, TCRdb lists one entry per CDR3 protein, DNA absent. This repertoire includes approximately 400,000 distinct CDR3 sequences. The sample taken for sequencing was blood. Source of these receptors: a human donor with ulcerative colitis or Crohn's disease, or a healthy co-twin of an affected twin (not recorded which).

The chain joins TRBV7-9 to TRBJ2-7; the D call of TRBD2 rests on TCRdb alone, since no DNA is present to check it. Germline V CDR1 and CDR2: SEHNR, FQNEAQ (reference sequence). This CDR3 region has 16 residues. CDR3: CASSLFTGGIPYEQYF.

The rearrangement joins TRBV20-1 to TRBJ1-1. The germline gives CDR1 DFQATT, CDR2 SNEGSKA (reference sequence). The CDR3 is made up of 11 amino acids. The CDR3 sequence is CSAGKNTEAFF.

The V call is TRBV4-2, the J call TRBJ2-1; TCRdb names TRBD2, which stays unverified in the absence of DNA. Germline V gene data show CDR1 as LGHNA and CDR2 as YNFKEQ. The CDR3 spans 16 residues. This CDR3 is CASSHGPAAEGDEQFF.

The rearrangement joins TRBV2 to TRBJ1-1; with no DNA, the TCRdb D assignment of TRBD1 cannot be verified. The germline V gene encodes CDR1 SNHLY and CDR2 FYNNEI. The CDR3 length is 14 residues. The chain's CDR3 is CASSWGNTGTEAFF. Based on the CDR3 plus reference TRBV2 and TRBJ1-1, the full variable domain is EPEVTQTPSHQVTQMGQEVILRCVPISNHLYFYWYRQILGQKVEFLVSFYNNEISEKSEIFDDQFSVERPDGSNFTLKIRSTKLEDSAMYFCASSWGNTGTEAFFGQGTRLTVV.

This chain connects TRBV27 to TRBJ2-7. The CDR3 contains 16 residues. The germline V gene has CDR1 MNHEY and CDR2 SMNVEV (reference sequence). The CDR3 reads CASSLSLLDSSYEQYF.

CDR3 in amino acids: CASSLASVGRVGELFF. The V and J genes are TRBV5-4 and TRBJ2-2; the TCRdb D gene call, TRBD1, has no DNA to confirm it. The CDR3 has 16 residues. The germline gives CDR1 SGHNT, CDR2 YYREEE (reference sequence).

The chain recombines TRBV11-2 with TRBJ2-5; TCRdb outputs TRBD1, but without DNA this stays unchecked. The CDR3 sequence is 16 residues long. Germline V gene lookup returns CDR1 SGHAT and CDR2 FQNNGV. CDR3 amino acids: CASSLSGGSDSETQYF.

The genes are TRBV5-1 and TRBJ2-5; TCRdb proposes TRBD2, but this gene call is untestable without DNA. Germline CDR1 and CDR2: SGHRS and YFSETQ. There are 16 residues in the CDR3. The CDR3 sequence is CASSSGLAGGEETQYF.

The chain couples TRBV7-9 to TRBJ2-2; there is no DNA to check the TCRdb D call of TRBD1. The CDR3 is 14 residues long. CDR1 is SEHNR and CDR2 is FQNEAQ in the germline V gene (reference sequence). The CDR3 sequence: CASSSPRGIGELFF.

This sequence joins TRBV24-1 and TRBJ2-1; with no DNA, the TCRdb D assignment of TRBD1 cannot be verified. This CDR3 contains 13 residues. Germline V gene lookup returns CDR1 KGHDR and CDR2 SFDVKD. This CDR3 is CATSKGGVGEQFF.

This chain uses TRBV7-2 with TRBJ2-6; as DNA is missing, the TRBD1 call by TCRdb cannot be tested. This CDR3 comprises 14 residues. The germline V gene encodes CDR1 SGHTA and CDR2 FQGNSA. This CDR3 reads CASSLTGGANVLTF.

The CDR3 here is CASSSTADSPLHF. The chain carries TRBV12-3 or TRBV12-4 and TRBJ1-6. CDR3 length: 13 amino acids.

The chain combines TRBV20-1 with TRBJ2-1; with no DNA, the TCRdb D assignment of TRBD1 cannot be verified. From germline, CDR1 is DFQATT and CDR2 SNEGSKA (reference sequence). The length of the CDR3 is 16 residues. This CDR3 reads CSASGLSGTLYNEQFF.

The chain employs TRBV29-1 and TRBJ2-1. The CDR3 totals 11 residues. Germline V gives CDR1 SQVTM, CDR2 ANQGSEA. CDR3 in amino acids: CSVPYPSEQFF.

The V gene is TRBV12-3 or TRBV12-4, the J gene TRBJ2-1; TCRdb returns TRBD1, unconfirmable since there is no DNA. The CDR3 consists of 15 residues. The CDR3 here is CASSPRGPVRDEQFF.

The genes are TRBV7-9 and TRBJ1-4; lacking DNA, the TRBD1 call made by TCRdb goes unchecked. This CDR3 has 15 residues. The germline V gene has CDR1 SEHNR and CDR2 FQNEAQ (reference sequence). CDR3 region: CASSSTTGLGEKLFF.

The chain has TRBV20-1 and TRBJ2-1; TCRdb picks TRBD1, but there is no DNA to check that call. This CDR3 region has 15 residues. Germline V CDR1 and CDR2: DFQATT, SNEGSKA (reference sequence). This CDR3 reads CSARGPGKYYNEQFF.

CDR3 in amino acids: CASSLRAGELFF. The chain links TRBV7-9 to TRBJ2-2. Germline CDR1 reads SEHNR; CDR2 reads FQNEAQ (reference sequence). This CDR3 has 12 amino acids.

The chain is built from TRBV7-9 and TRBJ2-7; TCRdb lists TRBD1, though no DNA is available to test this call. CDR1 SEHNR and CDR2 FQNEAQ come from the germline V gene (reference sequence). This CDR3 has 15 residues. The CDR3 loop is CASSVRTEMSYEQYF.

V is TRBV10-3 and J is TRBJ2-7. CDR1 and CDR2 (germline): ENHRY, SYGVKD. This CDR3 region has 15 residues. CDR3 loop: CAISESNAGVYEQYF.

CDR3 sequence reads: CASNSGDEKLFF. V usage is TRBV9 and J usage is TRBJ1-4; without DNA, the TCRdb call of TRBD1 cannot be checked. The length of the CDR3 is 12 residues. Looked up from germline, CDR1 is SGDLS and CDR2 is YYNGEE.

The gene calls are TRBV3-1 and TRBJ2-1; TCRdb picks TRBD2, but there is no DNA to check that call. Germline V lookup: CDR1 LGHDT, CDR2 YNNKEL (reference sequence). This CDR3 is built from 17 residues. CDR3 loop: CASSRGLAGGLGYEQFF.

The chain's CDR3 is CSARDLRDRPSSYEQYF. This sequence joins TRBV20-1 and TRBJ2-7; TCRdb designates TRBD1, a call that cannot be tested without DNA. Germline lookup yields CDR1 DFQATT and CDR2 SNEGSKA (reference sequence). CDR3 size: 17 residues.